This T cell receptor beta chain was identified during a study of T cells in localized non-small cell lung cancer. Clones were read by immunoSEQ multiplex PCR, and TCRdb kept only the in-frame ones, dropping some. The data contain some 21,000 clones, 90% of them singletons. There are 17 residues in the CDR3. Germline lookup yields CDR1 LNHDA and CDR2 SQIVND (reference sequence). V was clipped by 6 bases and J by 0 bases; unmatched bases: 9. To note about this clone: Its antigen is still unknown.

General observations from the study: Appearances in adjacent lung were noted for a median 57 of the top 100 tumor clones. Of the tissues analyzed, uninvolved adjacent lung showed maximal T cell clonality, greater than tumor.

Sequenced here: peripheral blood, sampled before any cancer treatment. The chain is built from TRBV19 and TRBJ2-7; 12 nucleotides line up with TRBD1. This sequence was found in a woman aged 35-75 years with stage I lung adenocarcinoma. Here the CDR3 reads CASSLLGTGGSSYEQYF. In DNA form, the CDR3 reads TGTGCCAGTAGCCTATTAGGGACAGGGGGCAGCTCCTACGAGCAGTACTTC.